This T cell receptor beta chain came from a study of blood T cell repertoires in COVID-19. J was trimmed by 6 bases and V by 0 bases; bases with no gene match: 10. This CDR3 region has 17 residues. CDR1 is ENHRY, CDR2 SYGVKD, per germline. The repertoire was sequenced with immunoSEQ multiplex PCR; TCRdb's copy has only in-frame clones and lacks some. The table has hundreds of thousands of clones, about 83% seen once; the top ten hold about 4.8%. The source of this sequence is a woman aged 50 to 65 who had been exposed to COVID-19. Material: PBMCs or T cells enriched from blood (not recorded which). The chain uses TRBV10-3 and TRBJ2-1; 8 nucleotides match TRBD2. The DNA of the CDR3 is TGTGCCATCAGTGAGTCGTATCGGGTTAGCGGGGCCAATGAGCAGTTCTTC. Translating it yields CAISESYRVSGANEQFF.